A single TCR beta chain is shown here with its context. Its antigen is undetermined. Each TCR beta cDNA library carried unique molecular identifiers. Each CDR3 protein is one row after TCRdb ran MiXCR on the PCR reads. Of around 190,000 distinct CDR3 sequences listed, roughly 30% are singletons. V lost 5 bases, J lost 5 bases, and 8 bases stayed unmatched. The CDR3 has 14 residues. Germline V gene lookup returns CDR1 DFQATT and CDR2 SNEGSKA (reference sequence). The data originate from a study of post-analysis software for immune sequencing data. Across the whole study: Secondary progressive, relapsing-remitting and progressive-relapsing multiple sclerosis were among the included disease courses.

Notes on the study in general: Analysis by F measure revealed that same-batch samples clustered strongly together. The study found significantly lower normalized Chao1 diversity in multiple sclerosis patients than in controls. In patients, about five TRBV segments were more frequent than in controls, with TRBV5-6, TRBV5-1 and TRBV20-1 among them.

This sequence originates from a girl aged 2-17 years with multiple sclerosis. Sequenced material: blood. This chain links TRBV20-1 with TRBJ2-5, with TRBD1 matching 10 bases. The CDR3 loop reads CSAVPGQGKETQYF. The CDR3 bases are TGCAGTGCTGTGCCGGGACAGGGGAAGGAGACCCAGTACTTC.